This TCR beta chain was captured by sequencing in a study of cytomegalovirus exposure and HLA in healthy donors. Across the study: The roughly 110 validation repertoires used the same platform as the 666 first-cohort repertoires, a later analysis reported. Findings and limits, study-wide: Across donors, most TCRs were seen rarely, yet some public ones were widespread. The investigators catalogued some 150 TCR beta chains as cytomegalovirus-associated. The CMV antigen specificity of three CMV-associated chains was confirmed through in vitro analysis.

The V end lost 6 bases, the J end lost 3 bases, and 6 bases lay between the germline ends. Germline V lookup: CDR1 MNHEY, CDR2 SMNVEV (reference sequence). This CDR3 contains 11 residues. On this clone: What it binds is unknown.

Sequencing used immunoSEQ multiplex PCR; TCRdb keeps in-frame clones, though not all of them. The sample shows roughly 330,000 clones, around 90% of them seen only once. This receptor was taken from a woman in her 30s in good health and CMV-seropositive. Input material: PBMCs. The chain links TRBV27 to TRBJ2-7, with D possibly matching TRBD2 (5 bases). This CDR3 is CASSGGYEQYF. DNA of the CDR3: TGTGCCAGCAGCGGAGGCTACGAGCAGTACTTC.